This T cell receptor beta chain comes out of a study of radiotherapy plus CTLA-4 blockade in lung cancer (dated by TCRdb to 2017 to 2018). For the wider study: Objective responses were observed in roughly a sixth of enrolled patients, and disease control was achieved in around 30%. Overall study results and their limits: After treatment with radiotherapy and ipilimumab, TCR clones that originated in tumors expanded in peripheral blood. The strongest predictors of response were reported to be early dynamic shifts in blood T cell clones along with a rise in serum interferon-beta following radiation.

Focal radiation therapy combined with CTLA-4 blockade (ipilimumab) was tested in patients with chemo-refractory metastatic non-small-cell lung cancer. The library was built by means of the immunoSEQ multiplex PCR assay. This immuneACCESS table, as held by TCRdb, lists in-frame sequences with V and J called but not all clones. Of the missing ones, under half trace to an unresolved V gene in checked studies; the others have no known cause. The sample table shows more than 80,000 clones, and 85% are seen once. 2% to 3% of the sample is in the top ten clones. A remark on this clone: It has no known antigen specificity. The sample holds no much larger clone one base away, and base qualities are not on file.

The junction shows trimming of 1 base on V and 0 bases on J, plus 7 bases between the germline ends. Sequences SGHTA (CDR1) and FQGNSA (CDR2) are obtained from the germline V gene. The CDR3 covers 15 residues, taking in both the cysteine and the phenylalanine. This entry keeps only the CDR3 DNA: 45 bases, framed from base 1. The sequence is built from TRBV7-2 and TRBJ1-5, with the D gene too uncertain to name. This sample comprised peripheral blood, obtained from a patient treated with radiotherapy plus ipilimumab. This TCR came from a human donor with non-small cell lung cancer that progressed on radiotherapy plus ipilimumab. Some clones in this sample may be carry-over from other donors' samples. Here the CDR3 is given as CASSLGQTSNQPQHF. The DNA reads as follows: TGTGCCAGCAGCTTAGGGCAAACTAGCAATCAGCCCCAGCATTTT. The full variable domain, completed from the reference TRBV7-2 and TRBJ1-5 proteins outside the CDR3, reads GAGVSQSPSNKVTEKGKDVELRCDPISGHTALYWYRQSLGQGLEFLIYFQGNSAPDKSGLPSDRFSAERTGGSVSTLTIQRTQQEDSAVYLCASSLGQTSNQPQHFGDGTRLSIL.